The T cell receptor (beta chain) under discussion was sequenced for a study of T-cell reconstitution after alpha-beta-depleted transplantation in children. Germline lookup yields CDR1 WNHNN and CDR2 SYGVQD (reference sequence). Trimming took 0 bases from V and 9 from J, leaving 12 bases between them. The CDR3 consists of 14 residues. This clonotype has ten or more counts. For TCRbeta, the library was prepared with unique molecular identifiers. Each CDR3 protein gets one entry after TCRdb re-called the PCR reads with MiXCR. The data show about 350,000 distinct CDR3 sequences, roughly 13% seen once. The source was PBMCs, collected from the stem cell graft. The source is a human donor who donated a stem cell graft to a child with Fanconi anemia. The gene calls are TRBV10-1 and TRBJ2-1; no clear D. The CDR3 bases are TGCGCCAGCAGTGAGTCGTGGCAGCTTGGTGAGCAGTTCTTC. Its translation: CASSESWQLGEQFF.